This entry lists 16 T cell receptor beta chains sequenced from one sample in a study of vaccination and CD4 T cells after COVID-19. These receptors' targets are unknown. The Oncomine TCR Beta short-read assay sequenced DNA from cultured CD4+ T cells. Each CDR3 protein is one row after TCRdb ran MiXCR on the PCR reads. The sample consists of about 21,000 distinct CDR3 sequences, approximately 42% of them appearing once. Stated treatment: approximately nine-day PBMC culture with coronavirus spike peptide pools or control peptides (ViraFEST assay). The starting material was CD4+ T cells from blood, cultured in vitro, obtained before SARS-CoV-2 vaccination. Every receptor here comes from a human donor who received a COVID-19 vaccine.

This clonotype was recorded a few times. This chain connects TRBV7-9 to TRBJ1-2; 7 bases agree with TRBD1. The length of the CDR3 is 15 residues. V shed 2 bases and J 2 bases; nucleotides not matched to a gene: 5. CDR1 SEHNR and CDR2 FQNEAQ come from the germline V gene (reference sequence). The CDR3 DNA is TGTGCCAGCAGCTTAAAGGAGGGGGCGAACTATGGCTACACCTTC. Translated, it gives CASSLKEGANYGYTF.

The rearrangement links TRBV6-5 to TRBJ2-3; TRBD2 aligns across 13 bases. The length of the CDR3 is 18 residues. Germline values: CDR1 MNHEY, CDR2 SVGAGI. The trim removed 0 bases at V and 2 bases at J, leaving 5 bases unmatched. CDR3: CASSYSVGLAGLTDTQYF. The CDR3, as DNA: TGTGCCAGCAGTTACTCGGTGGGACTAGCGGGACTCACAGATACGCAGTATTTT.

This clonotype was seen more than once but under ten times. The chain carries TRBV19 and TRBJ1-2; D ambiguous. CDR3 length: 16 amino acids. Trimming cost V 1 base and J 4 bases, with 16 bases left between them. CDR1 LNHDA and CDR2 SQIVND come from the germline V gene (reference sequence). The CDR3 sequence is CASSIGTVIYGYGYTF. In nucleotides, the CDR3 is TGTGCCAGTAGTATAGGAACCGTCATATACGGCTATGGCTACACCTTC.

The chain is built from TRBV20-1 and TRBJ2-1; D possibly corresponds to TRBD2 (5 bases). The CDR3 is made up of 15 amino acids. CDR1 is DFQATT and CDR2 is SNEGSKA in the germline V gene (reference sequence). Trimming took off 0 bases at V and 6 bases at J, with 15 bases between the two ends. As DNA, the CDR3 is TGCAGTGCTAGAGATATCAGGAGAGGGCTCAATGAGCAGTTCTTC. Encoded protein: CSARDIRRGLNEQFF.

J is TRBJ2-5 and V is TRBV20-1; 9 nucleotides line up with TRBD2. The trim removed 1 base at V and 2 bases at J, leaving 8 bases unmatched. The CDR3 has 16 residues. Germline CDR1 reads DFQATT; CDR2 reads SNEGSKA (reference sequence). Here the CDR3 reads CSARALAGLGQETQYF. CDR3 DNA sequence: TGCAGTGCTAGAGCGCTAGCGGGGTTAGGGCAAGAGACCCAGTACTTC.

The V gene is TRBV30, the J gene TRBJ2-2, with 9 bases that match TRBD1. The V and J ends lost 4 bases and 4 bases, in that order; junction bases with no gene match: 7. The germline V gene has CDR1 GTSNPN and CDR2 SVGIG (reference sequence). The CDR3 has 15 amino acids. CDR3 loop: CAWNYRGRGTGELFF. The CDR3 nucleotides are TGTGCCTGGAATTACAGGGGGCGCGGCACCGGGGAGCTGTTTTTT.

This clonotype was counted between two and nine times. The V gene is TRBV30, the J gene TRBJ1-3; D call uncertain. The CDR3 sequence is 12 residues long. V dropped 0 bases and J dropped 9 bases, with 9 bases sitting between them. The germline CDR1 and CDR2 sequences are GTSNPN and SVGIG (reference sequence). For the CDR3, the DNA is TGTGCCTGGAGTGTAGGAATGGGCACCATATATTTT. Protein product: CAWSVGMGTIYF.

This clonotype was detected once. The genes are TRBV12-3 or TRBV12-4 and TRBJ1-5, with D possibly matching TRBD1 (6 bases). Trimming left V 4 bases short and J 0 bases short, with 10 bases between. The CDR3 loop spans 15 amino acids. The CDR3 DNA is TGTGCCAGCAGTTCACAGGGAATTAGCAATCAGCCCCAGCATTTT. It translates to CASSSQGISNQPQHF.

CDR3 in DNA: TGTGCCAGTAGTATGAGGGGGCTCGGCAATCAGCCCCAGCATTTT. Its protein is CASSMRGLGNQPQHF. V gene TRBV19 combines with J gene TRBJ1-5; 7 bases are shared with TRBD1. J gave up 2 bases and V 3 bases, and 4 bases lay outside the gene matches. CDR3 length equals 15 residues. CDR1 is LNHDA and CDR2 is SQIVND in the germline V gene (reference sequence).

The chain employs TRBV4-1 and TRBJ2-5, with a tentative D call TRBD1 (7 bases). V dropped 8 bases and J dropped 5 bases, with 15 bases sitting between them. Germline CDR1 is MGHRA and CDR2 is YSYEKL. CDR3 length equals 13 residues. CDR3 nucleotide sequence: TGCGCCAGCTCCAGGGGGGCCCCCGAGACCCAGTACTTC. Translated, it gives CASSRGAPETQYF.

In this sample, this clonotype turned up a few times. The V and J genes are TRBV11-2 and TRBJ1-2, with D uncertain. The CDR3 has 15 amino acids. Germline CDR1 SGHAT, CDR2 FQNNGV. V was cut by 1 base and J by 8 bases, with 17 bases left in between. CDR3 nucleotides: TGTGCCAGCAGCTTAGCCCAGAGCCTCCTATGCGGCTACACCTTC. It encodes CASSLAQSLLCGYTF.

The V call is TRBV19, the J call TRBJ1-6; perhaps TRBD1 as D (5 bases). The CDR3 is 14 residues long. The V and J ends lost 5 bases and 10 bases respectively, with 15 bases between them. CDR1 and CDR2 from the germline V gene are LNHDA and SQIVND (reference sequence). CDR3 coding DNA: TGTGCCAGTAGTCTCCTCCAGGGTGGATCACCCCTCCACTTT. This gives the protein CASSLLQGGSPLHF.

The sample holds a few counts of this clonotype. The chain combines TRBV10-3 with TRBJ1-2, with D possibly TRBD1 on 6 matching bases. V shed 2 bases and J shed 8 bases, with 15 bases lying between them. Germline V gene lookup returns CDR1 ENHRY and CDR2 SYGVKD. This CDR3 spans 14 amino acids. In DNA, the CDR3 is TGTGCCATCAGTGAGGTCGGGGGCGCTGGAGGCTACACCTTC. This translates into CAISEVGGAGGYTF.

The rearrangement joins TRBV7-9 to TRBJ1-2; 7 nucleotides agree with TRBD1. Germline V gene lookup returns CDR1 SEHNR and CDR2 FQNEAQ (reference sequence). The V segment lost 5 bases and the J segment 6 bases; nucleotides outside the gene matches: 12. The CDR3 totals 15 residues. The CDR3 nucleotides are TGTGCCAGCAGCCGTCCCGGGACAGTTTCCGATGGCTACACCTTC. Its protein product is CASSRPGTVSDGYTF.

This clonotype has just a few counts. This sequence joins TRBV6-1 and TRBJ2-3, with TRBD2 identical over 9 bases. The CDR3 loop spans 17 amino acids. Unmatched junction bases numbered 17, after V lost 8 bases and J lost 5 bases. Looked up from germline, CDR1 is MNHNS and CDR2 is SASEGT. CDR3: CASYPWGRGGAEDTQYF. CDR3 nucleotides: TGTGCCAGCTACCCCTGGGGGCGCGGGGGGGCAGAAGATACGCAGTATTTT.

This clonotype was counted between two and nine times. The chain couples TRBV6-2 or TRBV6-3 to TRBJ2-7; 8 bases align to TRBD2. Per germline, CDR1 MNHEY and CDR2 SVGEGT. The CDR3 is made up of 14 amino acids. V lost 7 bases, J lost 3 bases, and 8 bases stayed unmatched. CDR3 coding DNA: TGTGCCAGCACAATCGGGGGGGAACTCTACGAGCAGTACTTC. Its translation is CASTIGGELYEQYF.